This T cell receptor beta chain derives from a study of control samples from healthy donors and cancer patients. Clones were sequenced by immunoSEQ multiplex PCR, and TCRdb holds only the in-frame ones, with some missing. The table records more than 95,000 clones, roughly 87% of them present only once. The receptor was isolated from a man between 18 and 29 years old in good health. Source material: blood.

This CDR3 is CSAATDELPYGYTF. The CDR3 nucleotides read TGCAGCGCTGCGACAGACGAGCTGCCCTATGGCTACACCTTC. The chain recombines TRBV29-1 with TRBJ1-2; possibly TRBD1 for D (5 bases). V gave up 7 bases and J gave up 4 bases, with 19 bases separating them. CDR3 length: 14 amino acids. In germline, CDR1 is SQVTM, CDR2 ANQGSEA.